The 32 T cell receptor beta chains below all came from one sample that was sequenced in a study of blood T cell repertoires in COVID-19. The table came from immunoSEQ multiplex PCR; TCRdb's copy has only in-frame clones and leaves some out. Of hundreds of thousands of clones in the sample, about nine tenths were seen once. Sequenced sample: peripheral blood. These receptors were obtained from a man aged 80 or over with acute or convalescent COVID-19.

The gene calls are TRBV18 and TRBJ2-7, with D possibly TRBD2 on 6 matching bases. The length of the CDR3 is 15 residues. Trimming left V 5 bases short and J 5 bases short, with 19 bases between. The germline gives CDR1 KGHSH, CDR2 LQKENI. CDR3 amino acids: CASSAQVGTQDEQYF. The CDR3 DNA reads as TGTGCCAGCTCAGCCCAGGTCGGGACTCAGGACGAGCAGTACTTC.

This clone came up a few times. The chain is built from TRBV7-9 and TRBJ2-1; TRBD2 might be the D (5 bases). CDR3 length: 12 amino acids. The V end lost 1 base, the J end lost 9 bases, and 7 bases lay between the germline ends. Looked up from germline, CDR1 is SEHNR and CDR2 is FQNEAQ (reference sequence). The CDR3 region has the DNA TGTGCCAGCAGCTTAGGTGGAGGTGAGCAGTTCTTC. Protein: CASSLGGGEQFF.

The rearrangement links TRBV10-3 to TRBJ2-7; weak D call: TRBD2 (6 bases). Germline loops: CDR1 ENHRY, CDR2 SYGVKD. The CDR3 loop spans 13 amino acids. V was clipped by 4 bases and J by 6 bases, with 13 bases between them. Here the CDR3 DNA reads TGTGCCATCAGTGCGTTGGGGGGAGGCGAGCAGTACGTC. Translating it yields CAISALGGGEQYV.

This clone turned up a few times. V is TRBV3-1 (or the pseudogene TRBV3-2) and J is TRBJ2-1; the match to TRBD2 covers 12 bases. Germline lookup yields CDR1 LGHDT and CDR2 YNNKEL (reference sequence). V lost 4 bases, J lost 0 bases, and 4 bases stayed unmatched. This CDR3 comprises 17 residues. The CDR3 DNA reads TGTGCCAGCAGCCCGGGACTAGCGGGCAACTCCTACAATGAGCAGTTCTTC. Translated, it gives CASSPGLAGNSYNEQFF.

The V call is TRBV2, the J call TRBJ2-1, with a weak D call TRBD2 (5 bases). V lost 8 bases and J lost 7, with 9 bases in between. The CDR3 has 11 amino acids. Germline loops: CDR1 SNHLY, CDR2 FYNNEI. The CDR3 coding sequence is TGTGCCAGCCAGACTATTAATGAGCAGTTCTTC. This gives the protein CASQTINEQFF.

The CDR3 DNA is TGTGCCAGCTCACCAGGGTCTAGCGGGAGTGTTGAGCAGTTCTTC. The encoded protein is CASSPGSSGSVEQFF. The chain recombines TRBV18 with TRBJ2-1; TRBD2 aligns across 10 bases. V lost 2 bases, J lost 9 bases, and 7 bases stayed unmatched. Germline loops: CDR1 KGHSH, CDR2 LQKENI. The CDR3 has 15 residues.

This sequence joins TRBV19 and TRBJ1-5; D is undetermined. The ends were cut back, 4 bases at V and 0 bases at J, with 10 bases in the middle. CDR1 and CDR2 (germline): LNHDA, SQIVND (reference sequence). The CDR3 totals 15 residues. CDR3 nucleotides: TGTGCCAGTAGTACCCGGGTCGATAGCAATCAGCCCCAGCATTTT. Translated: CASSTRVDSNQPQHF.

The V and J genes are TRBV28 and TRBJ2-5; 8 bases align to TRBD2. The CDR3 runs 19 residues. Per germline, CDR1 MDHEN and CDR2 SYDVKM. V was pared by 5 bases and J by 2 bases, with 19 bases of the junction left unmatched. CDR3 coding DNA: TGTGCCAGCAGTGTCTTTAGCGGGACGGCACCTTTACGACAAGAGACCCAGTACTTC. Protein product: CASSVFSGTAPLRQETQYF.

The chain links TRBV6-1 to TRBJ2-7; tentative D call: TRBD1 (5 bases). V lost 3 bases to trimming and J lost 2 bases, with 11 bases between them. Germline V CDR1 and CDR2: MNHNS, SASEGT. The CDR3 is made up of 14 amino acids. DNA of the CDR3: TGTGCCAGCAGTGACAGGGTGTCCCCCTACGAGCAGTACTTC. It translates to CASSDRVSPYEQYF.

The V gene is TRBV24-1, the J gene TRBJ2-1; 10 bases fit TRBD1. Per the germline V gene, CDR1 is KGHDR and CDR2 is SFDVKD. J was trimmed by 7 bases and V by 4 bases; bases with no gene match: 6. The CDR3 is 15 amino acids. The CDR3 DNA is TGTGCCACCAGTGACCCCGGGACAGGGGTGAATGAGCAGTTCTTC. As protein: CATSDPGTGVNEQFF.

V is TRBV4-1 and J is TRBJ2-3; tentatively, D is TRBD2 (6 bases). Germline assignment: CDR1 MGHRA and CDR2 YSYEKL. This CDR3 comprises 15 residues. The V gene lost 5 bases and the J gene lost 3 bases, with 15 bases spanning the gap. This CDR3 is CASSSREFGTDTQYF. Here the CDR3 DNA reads TGCGCCAGCAGCTCACGGGAGTTCGGGACAGATACGCAGTATTTT.

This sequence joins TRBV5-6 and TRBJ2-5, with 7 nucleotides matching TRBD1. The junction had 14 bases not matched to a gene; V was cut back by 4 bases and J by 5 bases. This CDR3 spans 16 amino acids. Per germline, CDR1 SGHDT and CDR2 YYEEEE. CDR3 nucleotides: TGTGCCAGCAGCCCCAAGGTCGACAGGGTCGGTGAGACCCAGTACTTC. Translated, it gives CASSPKVDRVGETQYF.

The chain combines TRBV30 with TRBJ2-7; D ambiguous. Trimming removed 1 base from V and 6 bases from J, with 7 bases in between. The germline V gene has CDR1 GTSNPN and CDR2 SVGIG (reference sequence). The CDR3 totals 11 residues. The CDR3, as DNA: TGTGCCTGGAGTGACAATCGCGAGCAGTACTTC. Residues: CAWSDNREQYF.

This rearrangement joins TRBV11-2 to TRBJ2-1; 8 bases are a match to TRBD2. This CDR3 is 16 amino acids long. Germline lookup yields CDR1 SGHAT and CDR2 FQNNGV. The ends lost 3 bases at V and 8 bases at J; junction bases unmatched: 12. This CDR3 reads CASSFQGSGVKDEQFF. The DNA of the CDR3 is TGTGCCAGCAGCTTCCAAGGTAGCGGGGTTAAAGATGAGCAGTTCTTC.

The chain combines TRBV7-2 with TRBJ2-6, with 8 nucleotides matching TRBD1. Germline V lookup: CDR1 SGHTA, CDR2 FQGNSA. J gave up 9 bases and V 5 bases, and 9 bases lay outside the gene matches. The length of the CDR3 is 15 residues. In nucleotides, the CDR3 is TGTGCCAGCAGCATCGGACAGGGTAGGGACAACGTCCTGACTTTC. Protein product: CASSIGQGRDNVLTF.

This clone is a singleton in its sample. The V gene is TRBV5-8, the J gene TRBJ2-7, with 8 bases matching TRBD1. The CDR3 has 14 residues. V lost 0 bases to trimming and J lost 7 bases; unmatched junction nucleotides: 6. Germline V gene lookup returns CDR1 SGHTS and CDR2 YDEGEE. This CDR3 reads CASSLAQGAGEQYV. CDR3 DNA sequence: TGTGCCAGCAGCTTGGCCCAGGGGGCTGGGGAGCAGTACGTC.

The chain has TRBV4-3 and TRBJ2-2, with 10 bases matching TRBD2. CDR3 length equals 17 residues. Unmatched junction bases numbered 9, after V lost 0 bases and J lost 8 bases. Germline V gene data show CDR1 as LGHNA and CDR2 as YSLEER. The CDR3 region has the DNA TGCGCCAGCAGCCAAGATGTCGGCGATAGCGGGAGGGGGGAGCTGTTTTTT. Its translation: CASSQDVGDSGRGELFF.

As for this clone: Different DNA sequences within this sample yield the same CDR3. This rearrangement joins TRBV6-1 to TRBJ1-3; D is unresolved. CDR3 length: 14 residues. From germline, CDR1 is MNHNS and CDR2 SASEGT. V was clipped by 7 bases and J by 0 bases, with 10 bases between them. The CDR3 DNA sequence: TGTGCCAGCACCCTAGGGAGCTCTGGAAACACCATATATTTT. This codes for CASTLGSSGNTIYF.

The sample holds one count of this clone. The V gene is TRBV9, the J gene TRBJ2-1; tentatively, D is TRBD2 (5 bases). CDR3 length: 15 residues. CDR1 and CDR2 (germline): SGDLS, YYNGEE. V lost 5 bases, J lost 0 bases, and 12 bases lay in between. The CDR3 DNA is TGTGCCAGCAGGGCCAGCGGTAGCTCCTACAATGAGCAGTTCTTC. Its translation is CASRASGSSYNEQFF. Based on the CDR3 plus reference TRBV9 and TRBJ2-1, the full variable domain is DSGVTQTPKHLITATGQRVTLRCSPRSGDLSVYWYQQSLDQGLQFLIQYYNGEERAKGNILERFSAQQFPDLHSELNLSSLELGDSALYFCASRASGSSYNEQFFGPGTRLTVL.

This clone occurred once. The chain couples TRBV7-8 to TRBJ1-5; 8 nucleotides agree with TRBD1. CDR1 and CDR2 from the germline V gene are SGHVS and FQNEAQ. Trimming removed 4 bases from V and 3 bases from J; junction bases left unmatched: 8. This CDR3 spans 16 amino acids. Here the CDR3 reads CASSSWGTGDNQPQHF. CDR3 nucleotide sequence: TGTGCCAGCAGCTCTTGGGGGACAGGTGACAATCAGCCCCAGCATTTT.

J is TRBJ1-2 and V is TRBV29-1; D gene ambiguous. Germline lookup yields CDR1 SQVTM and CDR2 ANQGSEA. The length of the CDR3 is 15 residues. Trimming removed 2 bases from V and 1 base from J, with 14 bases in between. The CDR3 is CSVEPHSSLNYGYTF. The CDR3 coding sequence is TGCAGCGTTGAACCTCACTCCTCCCTTAACTATGGCTACACCTTC.

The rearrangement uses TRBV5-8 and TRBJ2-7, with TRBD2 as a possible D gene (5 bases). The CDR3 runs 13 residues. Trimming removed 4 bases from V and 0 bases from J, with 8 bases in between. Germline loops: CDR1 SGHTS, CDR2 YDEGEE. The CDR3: CASSRGYSYEQYF. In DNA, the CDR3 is TGTGCCAGCAGCCGGGGATACTCCTACGAGCAGTACTTC.

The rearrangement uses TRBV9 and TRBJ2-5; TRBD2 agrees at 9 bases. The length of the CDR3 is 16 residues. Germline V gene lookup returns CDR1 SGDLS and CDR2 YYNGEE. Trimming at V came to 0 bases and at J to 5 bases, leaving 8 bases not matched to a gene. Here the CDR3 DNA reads TGTGCCAGCAGCGTAGGACTAGCGGAGTCGAGGGAGACCCAGTACTTC. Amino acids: CASSVGLAESRETQYF.

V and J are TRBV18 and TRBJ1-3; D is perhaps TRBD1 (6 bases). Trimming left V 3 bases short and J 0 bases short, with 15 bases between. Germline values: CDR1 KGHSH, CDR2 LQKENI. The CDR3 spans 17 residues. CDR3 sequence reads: CASSPRGESNSGNTIYF. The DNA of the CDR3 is TGTGCCAGCTCACCCAGGGGAGAATCTAACTCTGGAAACACCATATATTTT.

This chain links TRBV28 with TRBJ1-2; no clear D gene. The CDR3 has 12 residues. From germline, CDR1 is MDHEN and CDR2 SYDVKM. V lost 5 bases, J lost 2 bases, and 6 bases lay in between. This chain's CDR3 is CASSPVNYGYTF. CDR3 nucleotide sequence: TGTGCCAGCAGTCCGGTCAACTATGGCTACACCTTC.

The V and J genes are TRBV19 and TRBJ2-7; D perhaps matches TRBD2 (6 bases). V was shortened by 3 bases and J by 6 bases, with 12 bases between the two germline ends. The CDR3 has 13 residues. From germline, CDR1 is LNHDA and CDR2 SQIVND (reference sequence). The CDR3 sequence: CASSMTREAEQYV. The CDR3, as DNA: TGTGCCAGTAGTATGACGAGGGAGGCCGAGCAGTACGTC.

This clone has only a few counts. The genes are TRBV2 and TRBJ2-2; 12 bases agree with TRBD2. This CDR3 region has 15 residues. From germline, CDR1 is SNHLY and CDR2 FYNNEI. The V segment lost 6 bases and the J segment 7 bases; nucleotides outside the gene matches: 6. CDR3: CASRTSGSRDGELFF. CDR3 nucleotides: TGTGCCAGCAGGACTAGCGGGAGTAGAGACGGGGAGCTGTTTTTT.

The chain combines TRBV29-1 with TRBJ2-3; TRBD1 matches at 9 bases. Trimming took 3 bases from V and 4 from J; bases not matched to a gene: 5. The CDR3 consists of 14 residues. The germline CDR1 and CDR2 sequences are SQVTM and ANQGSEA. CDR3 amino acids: CSVETGGRPDTQYF. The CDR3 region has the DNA TGCAGCGTTGAGACAGGGGGTCGACCAGATACGCAGTATTTT.

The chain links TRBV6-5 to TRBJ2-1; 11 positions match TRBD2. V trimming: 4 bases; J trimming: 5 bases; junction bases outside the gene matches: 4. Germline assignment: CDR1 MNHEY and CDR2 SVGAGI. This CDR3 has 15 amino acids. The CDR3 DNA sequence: TGTGCCAGCAGTTTCGGGACTAGCGGTGACAATGAGCAGTTCTTC. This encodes CASSFGTSGDNEQFF.

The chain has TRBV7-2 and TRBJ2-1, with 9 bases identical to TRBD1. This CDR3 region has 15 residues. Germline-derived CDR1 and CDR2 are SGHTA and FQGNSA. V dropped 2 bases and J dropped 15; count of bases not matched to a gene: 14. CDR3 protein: CASSLPTGGFEKRFF. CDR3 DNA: TGTGCCAGCAGCTTACCTACAGGGGGCTTTGAGAAGAGGTTCTTC.

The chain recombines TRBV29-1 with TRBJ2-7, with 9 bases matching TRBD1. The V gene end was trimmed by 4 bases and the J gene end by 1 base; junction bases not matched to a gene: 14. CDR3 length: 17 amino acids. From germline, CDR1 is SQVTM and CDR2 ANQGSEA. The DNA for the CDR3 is TGCAGCGTTGTCCGGAGGTCCGGGACAGGGTTTTCCTACGAGCAGTACTTC. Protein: CSVVRRSGTGFSYEQYF.

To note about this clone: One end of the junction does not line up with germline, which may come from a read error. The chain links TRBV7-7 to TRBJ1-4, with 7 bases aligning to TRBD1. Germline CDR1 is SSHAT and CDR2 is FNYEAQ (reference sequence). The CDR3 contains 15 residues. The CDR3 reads CASSPPKGANEKLFF. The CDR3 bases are TGTGCTAGTTCGCCCCCCAAGGGGGCTAACGAAAAACTGTTTTTT.